This T cell receptor (beta chain) was documented in a study of cytomegalovirus exposure and HLA in healthy donors. This clone appeared once. Its antigen remains unknown. This PCR relied on a set of 60 Vbeta primers and 13 Jbeta primers. Generated by immunoSEQ multiplex PCR, the TCRdb table keeps only in-frame clones and is missing some. In the table there are roughly 200,000 clones, over 70% of which are singletons. CDR3 length equals 15 residues. From germline, CDR1 is SQVTM and CDR2 ANQGSEA. V was clipped by 3 bases and J by 5 bases, with 19 bases between them. Broader study findings: When a later analysis compared HLA-associated TCR beta chains with equally common others, the HLA-associated chains turned out to be more clonally expanded and to have lower generation probabilities. One later analysis reportedly identified an Asian-associated ancestry cluster that showed fewer N-insertions than the roughly 670-donor mean. Cytomegalovirus status was reportedly diagnosed by the classifier with high sensitivity and specificity.

V is TRBV29-1 and J is TRBJ1-1; D may be TRBD1 (5 bases). This receptor was identified in a woman in her sixties or seventies in good health and CMV-seropositive. The sequenced material came from PBMCs. CDR3 DNA: TGCAGCGTTGAGGGATGGGCAGGCTCAGGGACTGAAGCTTTCTTT. This sequence encodes CSVEGWAGSGTEAFF.